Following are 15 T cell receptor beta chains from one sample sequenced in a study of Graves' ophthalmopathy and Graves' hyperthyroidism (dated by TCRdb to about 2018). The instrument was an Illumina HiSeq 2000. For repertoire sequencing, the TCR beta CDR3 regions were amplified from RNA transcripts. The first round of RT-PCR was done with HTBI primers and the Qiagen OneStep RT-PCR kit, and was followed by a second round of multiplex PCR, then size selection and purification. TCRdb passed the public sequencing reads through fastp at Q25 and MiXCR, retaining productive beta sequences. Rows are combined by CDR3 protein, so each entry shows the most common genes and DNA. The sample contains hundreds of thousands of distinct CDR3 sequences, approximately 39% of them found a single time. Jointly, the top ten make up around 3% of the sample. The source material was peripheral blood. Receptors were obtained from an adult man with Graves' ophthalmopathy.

The CDR3 nucleotides read TGCGCCAGCAGCCCCGGCGGGGGCGGCGGGGCTTTCTTT. It yields the protein CASSPGGGGGAFF. The chain couples TRBV5-1 to TRBJ1-1; tentatively, D is TRBD1 (6 bases). The CDR3 runs 13 residues. V was cut by 4 bases and J by 11 bases, with 18 bases left in between. From germline, CDR1 is SGHRS and CDR2 YFSETQ.

CDR3 region: CSVVSGDYNEQFF. The CDR3 DNA reads TGCAGCGTTGTGTCAGGGGACTACAATGAGCAGTTCTTC. V is TRBV29-1 and J is TRBJ2-7; TRBD1 is a possible D gene (6 bases). The DNA end lines up better with TRBJ2-1; the J call may be wrong. There are 13 residues in the CDR3. Per germline, CDR1 SQVTM and CDR2 ANQGSEA.

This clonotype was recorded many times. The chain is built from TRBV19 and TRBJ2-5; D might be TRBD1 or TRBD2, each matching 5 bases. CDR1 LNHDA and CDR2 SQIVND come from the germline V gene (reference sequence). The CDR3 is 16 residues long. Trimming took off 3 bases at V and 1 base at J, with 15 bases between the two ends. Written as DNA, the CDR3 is TGTGCCAGTAGTATCTCACACACAGGACTCCAAGAGACCCAGTACTTC. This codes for CASSISHTGLQETQYF.

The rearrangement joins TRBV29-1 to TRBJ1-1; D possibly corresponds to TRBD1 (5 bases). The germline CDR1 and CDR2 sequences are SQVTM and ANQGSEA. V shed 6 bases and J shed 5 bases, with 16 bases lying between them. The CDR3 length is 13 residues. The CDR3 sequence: CSVPSGARTEAFF. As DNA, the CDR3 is TGCAGCGTCCCCTCCGGGGCGAGGACTGAAGCTTTCTTT.

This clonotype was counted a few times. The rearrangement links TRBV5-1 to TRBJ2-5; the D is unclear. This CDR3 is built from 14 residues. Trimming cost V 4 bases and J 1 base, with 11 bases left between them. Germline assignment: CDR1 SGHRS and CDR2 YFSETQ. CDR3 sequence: CASSVSRIQETQYF. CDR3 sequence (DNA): TGCGCCAGCAGCGTAAGCCGGATCCAAGAGACCCAGTACTTC.

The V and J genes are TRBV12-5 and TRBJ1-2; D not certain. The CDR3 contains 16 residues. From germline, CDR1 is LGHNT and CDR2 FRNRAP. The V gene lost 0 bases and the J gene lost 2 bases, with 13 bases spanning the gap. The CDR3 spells CASGLVCGVGNYGYTF. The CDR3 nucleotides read TGTGCTAGTGGTTTGGTTTGCGGGGTTGGGAACTATGGCTACACCTTC.

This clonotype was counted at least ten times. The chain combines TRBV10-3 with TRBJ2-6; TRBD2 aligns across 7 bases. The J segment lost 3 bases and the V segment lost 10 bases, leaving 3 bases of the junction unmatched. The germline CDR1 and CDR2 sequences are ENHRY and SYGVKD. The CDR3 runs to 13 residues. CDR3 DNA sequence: TGTGCCAGCGGCGGGGGTGGGGCCAACGTCCTGACTTTC. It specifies CASGGGGANVLTF.

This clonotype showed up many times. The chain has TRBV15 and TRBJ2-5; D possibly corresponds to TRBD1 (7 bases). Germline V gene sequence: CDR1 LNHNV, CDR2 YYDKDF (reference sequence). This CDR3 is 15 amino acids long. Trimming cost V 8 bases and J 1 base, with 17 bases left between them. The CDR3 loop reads CATLEGGQPQETQYF. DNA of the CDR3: TGTGCCACCCTGGAGGGGGGACAGCCCCAAGAGACCCAGTACTTC.

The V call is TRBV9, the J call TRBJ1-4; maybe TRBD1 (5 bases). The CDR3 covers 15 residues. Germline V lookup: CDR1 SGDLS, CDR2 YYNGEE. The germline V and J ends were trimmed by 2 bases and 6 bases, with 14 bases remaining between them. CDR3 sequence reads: CASSVYGGEHEKLFF. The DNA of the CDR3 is TGTGCCAGCAGCGTCTACGGGGGTGAGCATGAAAAACTGTTTTTT.

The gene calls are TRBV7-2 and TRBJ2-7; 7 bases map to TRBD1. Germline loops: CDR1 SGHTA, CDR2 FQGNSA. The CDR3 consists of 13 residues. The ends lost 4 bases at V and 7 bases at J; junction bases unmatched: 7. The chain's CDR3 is CASSWDSTGEQYF. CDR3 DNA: TGTGCCAGCAGCTGGGACAGCACCGGGGAGCAGTACTTC. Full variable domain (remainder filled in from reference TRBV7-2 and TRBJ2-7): GAGVSQSPSNKVTEKGKDVELRCDPISGHTALYWYRQSLGQGLEFLIYFQGNSAPDKSGLPSDRFSAERTGGSVSTLTIQRTQQEDSAVYLCASSWDSTGEQYFGPGTRLTVT.

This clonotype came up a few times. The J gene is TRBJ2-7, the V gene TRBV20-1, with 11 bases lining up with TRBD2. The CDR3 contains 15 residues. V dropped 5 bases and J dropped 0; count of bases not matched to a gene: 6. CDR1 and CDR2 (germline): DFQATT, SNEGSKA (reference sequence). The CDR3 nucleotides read TGCAGTGCTTCCCCAACTAGCGGGAGCTCCTACGAGCAGTACTTC. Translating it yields CSASPTSGSSYEQYF.

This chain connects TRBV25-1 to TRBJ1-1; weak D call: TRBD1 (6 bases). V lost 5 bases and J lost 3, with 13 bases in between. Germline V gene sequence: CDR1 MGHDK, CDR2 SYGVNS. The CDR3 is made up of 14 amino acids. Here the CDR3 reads CASSLGAADTEAFF. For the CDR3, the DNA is TGTGCCAGCAGTTTGGGGGCGGCGGACACTGAAGCTTTCTTT.

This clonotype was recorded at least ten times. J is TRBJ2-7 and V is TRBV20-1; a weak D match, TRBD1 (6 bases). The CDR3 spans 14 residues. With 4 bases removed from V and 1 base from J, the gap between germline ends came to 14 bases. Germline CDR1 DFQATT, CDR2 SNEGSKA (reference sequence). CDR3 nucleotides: TGCAGTGCTATAGTGGGGGCCCATTCCTACGAGCAGTACTTC. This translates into CSAIVGAHSYEQYF.

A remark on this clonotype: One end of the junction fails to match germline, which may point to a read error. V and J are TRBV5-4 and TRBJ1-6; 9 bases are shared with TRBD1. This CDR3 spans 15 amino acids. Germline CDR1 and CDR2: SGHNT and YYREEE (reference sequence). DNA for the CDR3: TGTGCCAGCAGCTTATCCGGGACAGGGTATTCACCCCCCCACTTT. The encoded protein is CASSLSGTGYSPPHF.

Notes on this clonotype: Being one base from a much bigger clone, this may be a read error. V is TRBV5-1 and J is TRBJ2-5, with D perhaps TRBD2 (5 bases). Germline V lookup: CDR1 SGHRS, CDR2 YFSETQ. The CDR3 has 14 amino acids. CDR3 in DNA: TGCGCCAGCAGCTTAGCGGCGGCAGATGAGACCCAGTGCTTC. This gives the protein CASSLAAADETQCF.